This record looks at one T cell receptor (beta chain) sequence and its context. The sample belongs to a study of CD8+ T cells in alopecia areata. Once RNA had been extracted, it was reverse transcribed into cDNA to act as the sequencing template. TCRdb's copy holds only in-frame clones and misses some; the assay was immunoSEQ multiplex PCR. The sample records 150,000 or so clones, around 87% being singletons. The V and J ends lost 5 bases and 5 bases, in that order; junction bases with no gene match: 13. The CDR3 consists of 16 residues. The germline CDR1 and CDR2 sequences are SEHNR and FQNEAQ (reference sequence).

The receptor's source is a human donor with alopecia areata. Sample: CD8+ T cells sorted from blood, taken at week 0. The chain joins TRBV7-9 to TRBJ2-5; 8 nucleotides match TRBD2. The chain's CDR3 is CASSPSSGGRRETQYF. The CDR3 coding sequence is TGTGCCAGCAGCCCCTCGTCGGGGGGGCGGAGGGAGACCCAGTACTTC.